These 30 T cell receptor beta chains came from one sample sequenced in a study of immune evolution from preneoplasia to lung adenocarcinoma. Here immunoSEQ multiplex PCR was the method, and the copy in TCRdb shows in-frame clones only, minus some. Here the sample spans several thousand clones, around 90% being singletons. The sequencing input was FFPE invasive lung adenocarcinoma tissue. The receptors were gathered from a person aged 70 to 79 with invasive lung adenocarcinoma.

The rearrangement joins TRBV28 to TRBJ1-1, with D hard to call. V was shortened by 3 bases and J by 7 bases, with 12 bases between the two germline ends. CDR1 and CDR2 from the germline V gene are MDHEN and SYDVKM. The CDR3 has 13 residues. CDR3 in DNA: TGTGCCAGCAGTTTGGGGAGGGCCCTTGAAGCTTTCTTT. Its translation is CASSLGRALEAFF.

J is TRBJ1-1 and V is TRBV19, with D possibly matching TRBD1 (5 bases). V dropped 2 bases and J dropped 1 base, with 23 bases sitting between them. The CDR3 runs to 19 residues. CDR1 is LNHDA, CDR2 SQIVND, per germline (reference sequence). CDR3 sequence reads: CASSIKTWGLQEANTEAFF. CDR3 DNA sequence: TGTGCCAGTAGTATAAAAACCTGGGGCCTCCAGGAGGCGAACACTGAAGCTTTCTTT. The whole variable domain, remainder taken from reference TRBV19 and TRBJ1-1, is DGGITQSPKYLFRKEGQNVTLSCEQNLNHDAMYWYRQDPGQGLRLIYYSQIVNDFQKGDIAEGYSVSREKKESFPLTVTSAQKNPTAFYLCASSIKTWGLQEANTEAFFGQGTRLTVV.

The V call is TRBV6-5, the J call TRBJ1-1, with TRBD1 matching over 7 bases. There are 14 residues in the CDR3. From germline, CDR1 is MNHEY and CDR2 SVGAGI. The V gene end was trimmed by 7 bases and the J gene end by 0 bases; junction bases not matched to a gene: 5. DNA of the CDR3: TGTGCCAGCAATAGGGACAGTATGAACACTGAAGCTTTCTTT. Its protein product is CASNRDSMNTEAFF.

The chain carries TRBV4-2 and TRBJ2-5; 13 bases agree with TRBD2. With V trimmed by 0 bases and J by 5 bases, 3 bases remained unmatched. CDR1 and CDR2 from the germline V gene are LGHNA and YNFKEQ. The CDR3 is 16 residues long. The CDR3 DNA reads TGTGCCAGCAGCCAAGATACTAGCGGGGGGGCGGAGACCCAGTACTTC. It encodes CASSQDTSGGAETQYF.

V is TRBV5-1 and J is TRBJ2-6, with D tentatively TRBD2 (6 bases). The germline CDR1 and CDR2 sequences are SGHRS and YFSETQ. Trimming shortened V by 2 bases and J by 2 bases, and 11 bases separated the two germline ends. This CDR3 spans 16 amino acids. In nucleotides, the CDR3 is TGCGCCAGCAGCTTACGGGGGAATCCTGGGGCCAACGTCCTGACTTTC. Its protein product is CASSLRGNPGANVLTF.

The chain combines TRBV10-3 with TRBJ1-5; D might be TRBD1 (5 bases). V was shortened by 2 bases and J by 7 bases, with 18 bases between the two germline ends. There are 16 residues in the CDR3. CDR1 ENHRY and CDR2 SYGVKD come from the germline V gene. CDR3 loop: CAISEAAGGLGQPQHF. CDR3 DNA sequence: TGTGCCATCAGTGAGGCGGCTGGGGGTCTAGGGCAGCCCCAGCATTTT.

The CDR3 loop reads CASSTSQGSGQYF. CDR3 bases: TGTGCCAGCAGCACCTCACAGGGGAGCGGGCAGTACTTC. This chain joins TRBV7-6 and TRBJ2-7; 7 bases line up with TRBD1. This CDR3 is built from 13 residues. V was clipped by 5 bases and J by 9 bases; unmatched bases: 10. Germline V gene data show CDR1 as SGHVS and CDR2 as FNYEAQ.

The rearrangement uses TRBV5-1 and TRBJ2-7; D is tentatively TRBD1 or TRBD2 (6 bases each). The CDR3 is made up of 15 amino acids. V lost 4 bases and J lost 0, with 14 bases in between. Germline CDR1 and CDR2: SGHRS and YFSETQ. The DNA of the CDR3 is TGCGCCAGCAGCCGTGGAGGGGGTACCTCCTACGAGCAGTACTTC. It encodes CASSRGGGTSYEQYF. The full variable domain, rest sourced from reference TRBV5-1 and TRBJ2-7, is KAGVTQTPRYLIKTRGQQVTLSCSPISGHRSVSWYQQTPGQGLQFLFEYFSETQRNKGNFPGRFSGRQFSNSRSEMNVSTLELGDSALYLCASSRGGGTSYEQYFGPGTRLTVT.

The genes are TRBV9 and TRBJ2-2; TRBD1 might be the D (7 bases). CDR3 length equals 15 residues. CDR1 is SGDLS and CDR2 is YYNGEE in the germline V gene. Trimming took off 5 bases at V and 1 base at J, with 12 bases between the two ends. The CDR3 loop is CASRAGGGNTGELFF. In nucleotides, the CDR3 is TGTGCCAGCAGAGCAGGGGGAGGGAACACCGGGGAGCTGTTTTTT.

This chain joins TRBV28 and TRBJ1-2, with D hard to call. V gave up 1 base and J gave up 0 bases, with 12 bases separating them. The germline gives CDR1 MDHEN, CDR2 SYDVKM. This CDR3 contains 16 residues. The CDR3 DNA reads as TGTGCCAGCAGTTTATCGCAGGAACTAACTAACTATGGCTACACCTTC. Encoded protein: CASSLSQELTNYGYTF.

The rearrangement joins TRBV28 to TRBJ1-4, with 10 bases identical to TRBD1. Germline lookup yields CDR1 MDHEN and CDR2 SYDVKM. V shed 3 bases and J 10 bases; nucleotides not matched to a gene: 14. The CDR3 is 17 residues long. This CDR3 reads CASSFPGQGELGGKLFF. The CDR3 bases are TGTGCCAGCAGTTTTCCCGGACAGGGGGAATTAGGCGGAAAACTGTTTTTT.

This clone has a single count. The rearrangement links TRBV5-6 to TRBJ1-2; a possible D gene is TRBD1 (5 bases). V was pared by 0 bases and J by 10 bases, with 16 bases between. Per the germline V gene, CDR1 is SGHDT and CDR2 is YYEEEE. This CDR3 contains 14 residues. As DNA, the CDR3 is TGTGCCAGCAGCTTGGCCCTGAGGGGCAGAGTCTACACCTTC. As protein: CASSLALRGRVYTF.

The V and J genes are TRBV5-6 and TRBJ2-5; no clear D. V lost 2 bases, J lost 2 bases, and 10 bases lay in between. Germline CDR1 and CDR2: SGHDT and YYEEEE. CDR3 size: 14 residues. The chain's CDR3 is CASSFGTEQETQYF. The CDR3 DNA follows: TGTGCCAGCAGCTTCGGAACAGAGCAAGAGACCCAGTACTTC.

This clone was detected once. The chain employs TRBV7-9 and TRBJ2-1; TRBD2 matches at 8 bases. Germline CDR1 reads SEHNR; CDR2 reads FQNEAQ (reference sequence). V lost 6 bases and J lost 7; bases outside the gene matches: 11. CDR3 length: 15 residues. The CDR3, as DNA: TGTGCCAGCAGTGATGCGGGCGGGGGGAGGAATGAGCAGTTCTTC. Translation: CASSDAGGGRNEQFF.

The chain recombines TRBV28 with TRBJ2-5; D is possibly TRBD2 (5 bases). The germline CDR1 and CDR2 sequences are MDHEN and SYDVKM. The CDR3 sequence is 14 residues long. V lost 3 bases, J lost 7 bases, and 15 bases lay in between. The CDR3 DNA reads as TGTGCCAGCAGTTTCGATCGGGGAGTGGGGACCCAGTACTTC. Its translation: CASSFDRGVGTQYF.

The chain uses TRBV27 and TRBJ1-5, with TRBD1 as a possible D gene (5 bases). Trimming pared 2 bases from V and 2 bases from J, leaving 10 bases between. The CDR3 length is 15 residues. CDR1 is MNHEY and CDR2 is SMNVEV in the germline V gene (reference sequence). This chain's CDR3 is CASSLGGGGNQPQHF. CDR3 sequence (DNA): TGTGCCAGCAGTTTAGGTGGGGGGGGCAATCAGCCCCAGCATTTT.

This chain joins TRBV12-5 and TRBJ2-1, with D possibly TRBD2 on 6 matching bases. Trimming took off 5 bases at V and 2 bases at J, with 10 bases between the two ends. Looked up from germline, CDR1 is LGHNT and CDR2 is FRNRAP. The CDR3 covers 14 residues. The CDR3 region is CASGERATYNEQFF. The CDR3 DNA reads TGTGCTAGTGGTGAGCGGGCAACCTACAATGAGCAGTTCTTC.

CDR3 amino acids: CASSVGLDSQETQYF. DNA for the CDR3: TGTGCCAGCAGCGTAGGGCTGGATTCACAAGAGACCCAGTACTTC. The chain combines TRBV9 with TRBJ2-5; D not certain. V was trimmed by 0 bases and J by 2 bases, leaving 11 bases between them. The CDR3 has 15 amino acids. Germline CDR1 reads SGDLS; CDR2 reads YYNGEE.

J is TRBJ1-1 and V is TRBV30; TRBD1 matches 7 bases. J gave up 4 bases and V 4 bases, and 3 bases lay outside the gene matches. Germline V gene lookup returns CDR1 GTSNPN and CDR2 SVGIG (reference sequence). This CDR3 is built from 12 residues. The DNA of the CDR3 is TGTGCCTGGAAGAGGGGGCTCACTGAAGCTTTCTTT. This translates into CAWKRGLTEAFF.

This chain links TRBV6-1 with TRBJ2-7; TRBD2 might be the D (7 bases). The CDR3 totals 17 residues. Trimming removed 2 bases from V and 1 base from J, with 18 bases in between. Germline values: CDR1 MNHNS, CDR2 SASEGT. CDR3: CASSESMTGLGSYEQYF. For the CDR3, the DNA is TGTGCCAGCAGTGAAAGTATGACAGGACTAGGGTCCTACGAGCAGTACTTC.

V gene TRBV5-6 combines with J gene TRBJ2-7; 9 bases agree with TRBD2. This CDR3 is 14 amino acids long. Germline assignment: CDR1 SGHDT and CDR2 YYEEEE. V shed 2 bases, J shed 2 bases, and the junction held 2 bases outside the gene matches. The CDR3 DNA follows: TGTGCCAGCAGCTTCGGGACTAGCCCCTACGAGCAGTACTTC. Translation: CASSFGTSPYEQYF.

The chain links TRBV7-3 to TRBJ1-1, with TRBD1 matching 7 bases. V was clipped by 4 bases and J by 5 bases; unmatched bases: 7. Germline CDR1 and CDR2: SGHTA and FQGTGA. This CDR3 has 14 residues. As DNA, the CDR3 is TGTGCCAGCAGCTCGACAGGGTTCGGGACTGAAGCTTTCTTT. This codes for CASSSTGFGTEAFF.

This clone has only one observation. The rearrangement joins TRBV6-1 to TRBJ1-1; D is ambiguous. The germline CDR1 and CDR2 sequences are MNHNS and SASEGT. Trimming removed 7 bases at V and 1 base at J, with 7 bases between. The length of the CDR3 is 12 residues. The CDR3 spells CASTRENTEAFF. CDR3 coding DNA: TGTGCCAGCACGCGAGAGAACACTGAAGCTTTCTTT.

The genes are TRBV10-3 and TRBJ1-5; D possibly corresponds to TRBD1 (6 bases). Germline CDR1 is ENHRY and CDR2 is SYGVKD. V lost 10 bases to trimming and J lost 1 base, with 11 bases between them. The CDR3 is 13 residues long. CDR3 sequence (DNA): TGTGCCACCCACACAGGGAGCAATCAGCCCCAGCATTTT. This sequence encodes CATHTGSNQPQHF.

The chain links TRBV30 to TRBJ2-3; D is unclear. The CDR3 runs 15 residues. Trimming pared 0 bases from V and 1 base from J, leaving 11 bases between. Germline V CDR1 and CDR2: GTSNPN, SVGIG (reference sequence). DNA of the CDR3: TGTGCCTGGAGTGTAGGAAAGGGTGGCACAGATACGCAGTATTTT. The encoded protein is CAWSVGKGGTDTQYF.

The CDR3 sequence: CASSFTGREAFF. The CDR3, as DNA: TGTGCCAGCAGTTTTACGGGGCGGGAAGCTTTCTTT. The V call is TRBV11-3, the J call TRBJ1-1; tentative D call: TRBD1 (5 bases). V was trimmed by 6 bases and J by 8 bases, leaving 13 bases between them. The CDR3 loop spans 12 amino acids. The germline gives CDR1 SGHNT, CDR2 YENEEA.

V and J are TRBV4-2 and TRBJ2-3, with D possibly matching TRBD2 (5 bases). The germline gives CDR1 LGHNA, CDR2 YNFKEQ. The CDR3 has 16 amino acids. Deletions cut 0 bases from V and 5 bases from J, with 15 bases between. DNA of the CDR3: TGTGCCAGCAGCCAAGAGCTAACGGGGATTGGAGATACGCAGTATTTT. The encoded protein is CASSQELTGIGDTQYF.

V is TRBV29-1 and J is TRBJ1-1; D unresolved. CDR1 is SQVTM and CDR2 is ANQGSEA in the germline V gene. Between the trimmed V and J ends, which lost 8 bases and 6 bases, there was a span of 13 bases. The CDR3 is 11 amino acids. The DNA of the CDR3 is TGCAGCTTCTCCGCTTTGTCTGAAGCTTTCTTT. The encoded protein is CSFSALSEAFF.

The chain is built from TRBV29-1 and TRBJ2-7, with D perhaps TRBD1 or TRBD2 (5 bases each). This CDR3 contains 13 residues. Germline values: CDR1 SQVTM, CDR2 ANQGSEA. V shed 7 bases and J shed 0 bases, with 13 bases lying between them. CDR3 loop: CSGWDGSSYEQYF. The CDR3 coding sequence is TGCAGCGGGTGGGACGGAAGCTCCTACGAGCAGTACTTC.

V gene TRBV18 combines with J gene TRBJ1-2, with 7 bases that match TRBD1. The CDR3 totals 14 residues. With 6 bases clipped from V and 6 bases from J, the junction kept 10 bases outside the gene matches. Germline V gene sequence: CDR1 KGHSH, CDR2 LQKENI. CDR3 region: CASSPGQDRNGYTF. The CDR3 DNA reads TGTGCCAGCTCCCCCGGACAGGATCGAAATGGCTACACCTTC. Full variable domain (rest looked up from reference TRBV18 and TRBJ1-2): NAGVMQNPRHLVRRRGQEARLRCSPMKGHSHVYWYRQLPEEGLKFMVYLQKENIIDESGMPKERFSAEFPKEGPSILRIQQVVRGDSAAYFCASSPGQDRNGYTFGSGTRLTVV.